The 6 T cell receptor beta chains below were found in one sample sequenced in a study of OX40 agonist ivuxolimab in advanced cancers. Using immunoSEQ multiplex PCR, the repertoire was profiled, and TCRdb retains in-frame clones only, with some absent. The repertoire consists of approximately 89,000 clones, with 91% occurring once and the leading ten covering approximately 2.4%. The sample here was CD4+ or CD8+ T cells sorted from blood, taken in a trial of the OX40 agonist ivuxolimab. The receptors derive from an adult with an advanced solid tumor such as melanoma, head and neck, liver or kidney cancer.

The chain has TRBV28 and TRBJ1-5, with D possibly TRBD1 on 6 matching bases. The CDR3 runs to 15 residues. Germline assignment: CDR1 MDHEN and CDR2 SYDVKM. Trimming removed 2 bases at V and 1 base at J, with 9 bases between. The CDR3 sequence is CASSLAGASNQPQHF. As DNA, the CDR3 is TGTGCCAGCAGTTTAGCGGGGGCCAGCAATCAGCCCCAGCATTTT.

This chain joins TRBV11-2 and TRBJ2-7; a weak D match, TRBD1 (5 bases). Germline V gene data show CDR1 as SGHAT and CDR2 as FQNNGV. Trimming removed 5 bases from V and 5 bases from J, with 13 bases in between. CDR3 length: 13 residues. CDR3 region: CASSGQGIHEQYF. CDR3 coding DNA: TGTGCCAGCAGCGGCCAGGGTATCCACGAGCAGTACTTC.

The CDR3 sequence is CASSTGAGTVVCGYTF. In DNA form, the CDR3 reads TGTGCCAGCAGTACAGGGGCGGGGACAGTAGTTTGTGGCTACACCTTC. The rearrangement links TRBV6-7 to TRBJ1-2; 7 nucleotides line up with TRBD1. TRBV6-7 is an ORF; its function is uncertain. V lost 5 bases and J lost 7; bases outside the gene matches: 16. The CDR3 covers 16 residues.

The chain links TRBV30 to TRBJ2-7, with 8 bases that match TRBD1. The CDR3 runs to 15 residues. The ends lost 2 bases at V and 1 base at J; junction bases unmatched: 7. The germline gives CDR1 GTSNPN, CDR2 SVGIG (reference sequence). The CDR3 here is CAWSYGTGQSYEQYF. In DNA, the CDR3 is TGTGCCTGGAGTTATGGGACAGGCCAATCCTACGAGCAGTACTTC.

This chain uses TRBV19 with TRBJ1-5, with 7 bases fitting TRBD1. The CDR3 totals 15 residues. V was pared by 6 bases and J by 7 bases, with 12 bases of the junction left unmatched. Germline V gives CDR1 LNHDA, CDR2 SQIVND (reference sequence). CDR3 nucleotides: TGTGCCAGTAGGCCGGGAGACAGGGAGCACCAGCCCCAGCATTTT. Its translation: CASRPGDREHQPQHF.

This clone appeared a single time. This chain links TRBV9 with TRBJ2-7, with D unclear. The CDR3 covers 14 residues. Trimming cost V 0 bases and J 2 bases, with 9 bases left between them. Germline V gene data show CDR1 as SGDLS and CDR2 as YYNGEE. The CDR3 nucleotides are TGTGCCAGCAGCGTAGGCGTACCGACCTACGAGCAGTACTTC. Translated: CASSVGVPTYEQYF.